This T cell receptor beta chain emerged from a study of early T cells in non-severe SARS-CoV-2 infection. This clonotype was counted between two and nine times. As part of library construction, unique molecular identifiers were attached to individual cDNA molecules. TCRdb recomputed calls from the 5' RACE reads with MiXCR, one row per CDR3 protein. This table holds around 99,000 distinct CDR3 sequences, approximately 10% found once. The CDR3 is made up of 14 amino acids. CDR1 is MGHDK, CDR2 SYGVNS, per germline. V was trimmed by 1 base and J by 10 bases, leaving 13 bases between them. Sequenced sample: whole blood. The sequence came from an adult who was a healthcare worker with PCR-confirmed SARS-CoV-2 infection or an uninfected control (not recorded which). The chain couples TRBV25-1 to TRBJ1-4; TRBD1 is a possible D gene (6 bases). CDR3 sequence (DNA): TGTGCCAGCAGTGAATCCCGGACAGCGGGAAAACTGTTTTTT. Its protein is CASSESRTAGKLFF.